This TCR beta chain was sequenced for a study of control samples from healthy donors and cancer patients. Clones were read by immunoSEQ multiplex PCR, and TCRdb kept only the in-frame ones, dropping some. The repertoire holds around 90,000 clones, about 89% seen once, with roughly 20% in the top ten. V lost 4 bases, J lost 8 bases, and 4 bases stayed unmatched. CDR1 and CDR2 (germline): SNHLY, FYNNEI. The CDR3 contains 14 residues. The clonotype originates from a man aged 25-45 years in good health. Sequencing used blood. The V and J genes are TRBV2 and TRBJ1-3; 11 bases line up with TRBD1. The CDR3 reads CASSARDRGDTIYF. The CDR3, as DNA: TGTGCCAGCAGTGCTCGGGACAGGGGGGACACCATATATTTT.